This T cell receptor (beta chain) is drawn from a study of blood T cell repertoires in COVID-19. TCRdb keeps only in-frame clones here, not all; method: immunoSEQ multiplex PCR. There are 200,000 to 250,000 clones in the sample; 86% occur only once, and about a tenth lies in the top ten. Trimming took off 3 bases at V and 4 bases at J, with 6 bases between the two ends. CDR1 is MNHNS and CDR2 is SASEGT in the germline V gene. CDR3 length equals 13 residues. J is TRBJ2-2 and V is TRBV6-1; TRBD1 might be the D (5 bases). The origin of this receptor is a woman aged 45-59 years with COVID-19, enrolled during active disease. The sample was peripheral blood. In DNA form, the CDR3 reads TGTGCCAGCAGTGATCAGGGCACCGGGGAGCTGTTTTTT. It specifies CASSDQGTGELFF.